The clone carrying this TCR beta chain came up many times. CDR3 size: 14 residues. The V and J ends lost 3 bases and 1 base respectively, with 9 bases between them. From germline, CDR1 is SGHNT and CDR2 YYREEE (reference sequence). These data originate in a study of regulatory T cells in long-lasting Graves disease. Indicated time point: newly diagnosed GD, antithyroid drugs for less than 3 months. PBMCs were the source of the RNA used for TCR sequencing. Arm-PCR of CDR3 regions and iRepertoire HTBI primers were the basis on which TCR beta libraries were built. A single record per CDR3 protein comes from TCRdb applying MiXCR to the multiplex PCR reads. The table records 200,000 to 250,000 distinct CDR3 sequences, around 21% of them present only once.

Sample: peripheral blood mononuclear cells (PBMCs), taken at new diagnosis, from a patient treated with antithyroid drugs. The genes are TRBV5-4 and TRBJ2-3; D may be TRBD1 (6 bases). The TCR sequence derives from a female donor with Graves disease. The CDR3 region has the DNA TGTGCCAGCAGCTCGTACAGGGGCACAGATACGCAGTATTTT. Its protein is CASSSYRGTDTQYF.